This T cell receptor beta chain was found in a study of metastatic and nonmetastatic thyroid tumors. Study overall: Both malignant and benign thyroid patients supplied peripheral blood and tumor or nodule tissue samples, across which the repertoires of these patients were then compared. Study-level findings and limits: Malignant tumors reportedly showed significantly higher TCR beta diversity than benign nodules in both blood and tumor.

Germline values: CDR1 LGHDT, CDR2 YNNKEL (reference sequence). The CDR3 is 16 amino acids. The V end was cut by 3 bases, the J end by 2 bases, with 15 bases between. To note about this clone: Its cognate antigen is unknown.

TCRdb reprocessed the PCR reads via MiXCR. The profile shows some 52,000 clones, around a sixth of them singletons. Every patient underwent thyroid surgery untreated. The source material was blood. The chain is built from TRBV3-1 and TRBJ2-3; D is undetermined. This clonotype was obtained from a female donor with papillary thyroid cancer or a benign thyroid nodule (not recorded which). Some clones in this sample may be carry-over from other donors' samples. CDR3 amino acids: CASSQSGHGFTDTQYF. CDR3 in DNA: TGTGCCAGCAGCCAGAGTGGTCATGGGTTCACAGATACGCAGTATTTT.